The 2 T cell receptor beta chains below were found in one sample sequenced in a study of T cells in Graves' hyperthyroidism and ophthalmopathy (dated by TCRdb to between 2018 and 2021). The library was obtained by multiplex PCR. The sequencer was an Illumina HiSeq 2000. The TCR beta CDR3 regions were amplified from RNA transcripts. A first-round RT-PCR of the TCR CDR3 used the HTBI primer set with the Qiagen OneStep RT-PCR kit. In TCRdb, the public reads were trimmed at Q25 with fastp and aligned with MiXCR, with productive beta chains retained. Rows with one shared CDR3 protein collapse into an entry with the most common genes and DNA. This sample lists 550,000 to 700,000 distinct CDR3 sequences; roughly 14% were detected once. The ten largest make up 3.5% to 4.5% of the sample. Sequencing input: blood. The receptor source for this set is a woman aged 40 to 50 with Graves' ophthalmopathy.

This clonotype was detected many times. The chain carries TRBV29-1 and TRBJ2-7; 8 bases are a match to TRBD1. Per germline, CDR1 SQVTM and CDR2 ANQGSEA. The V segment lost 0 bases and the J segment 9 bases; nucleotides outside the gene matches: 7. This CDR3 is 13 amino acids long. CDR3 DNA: TGCAGCGTTGAAGACAGGGGGCGAGGTAGGCAGTACTTC. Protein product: CSVEDRGRGRQYF.

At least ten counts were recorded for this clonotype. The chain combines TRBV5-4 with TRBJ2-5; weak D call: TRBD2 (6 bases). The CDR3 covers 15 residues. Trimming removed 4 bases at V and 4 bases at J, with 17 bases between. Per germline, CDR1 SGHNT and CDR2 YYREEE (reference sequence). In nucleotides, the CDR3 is TGTGCCAGCAGCCCCGGAGGGCCAGGGATAGAGACCCAGTACTTC. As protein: CASSPGGPGIETQYF.